This passage covers 16 T cell receptor beta chains from one sample sequenced in a study of cytomegalovirus exposure and HLA in healthy donors. The PCR ran on 60 Vbeta and 13 Jbeta primers. Assay: immunoSEQ multiplex PCR; the TCRdb copy retains only in-frame clones and omits some. The sample records about 160,000 clones, 80% being singletons. The source material was PBMCs. These receptors originate from a woman in her forties or fifties in good health and CMV-seronegative.

Here the CDR3 DNA reads TGTGCCATCACTGGGACAGGGGAATCACCCCTCCACTTT. It specifies CAITGTGESPLHF. The chain combines TRBV10-3 with TRBJ1-6; 10 positions match TRBD1. J was trimmed by 10 bases and V by 7 bases; bases with no gene match: 4. The CDR3 is 13 residues long. Germline CDR1 is ENHRY and CDR2 is SYGVKD.

The chain carries TRBV28 and TRBJ1-5; D unclear. V was cut by 1 base and J by 0 bases, with 10 bases left in between. This CDR3 contains 16 residues. Germline values: CDR1 MDHEN, CDR2 SYDVKM. The CDR3 loop is CASSLLSGYSNQPQHF. CDR3 bases: TGTGCCAGCAGTTTATTGTCGGGTTATAGCAATCAGCCCCAGCATTTT.

This chain connects TRBV27 to TRBJ2-1; 9 bases map to TRBD2. Per the germline V gene, CDR1 is MNHEY and CDR2 is SMNVEV (reference sequence). V shed 3 bases and J 0 bases; nucleotides not matched to a gene: 6. The CDR3 runs to 17 residues. The CDR3 DNA follows: TGTGCCAGCAGTTTCGGTGTGCGGGGGGGCTCCTACAATGAGCAGTTCTTC. Protein: CASSFGVRGGSYNEQFF.

The rearrangement uses TRBV30 and TRBJ2-2; 7 bases align to TRBD2. V shed 2 bases, J shed 5 bases, and the junction held 8 bases outside the gene matches. The CDR3 has 15 residues. Per germline, CDR1 GTSNPN and CDR2 SVGIG (reference sequence). The CDR3, as DNA: TGTGCCTGGAGTACTGGGACTAAATCAACCGGGGAGCTGTTTTTT. As protein: CAWSTGTKSTGELFF.

A note on this clone: An end of the junction differs from the germline gene, which may be a read error. The sample has other DNA sequences that encode this CDR3 too. This chain joins TRBV29-1 and TRBJ2-7; D perhaps matches TRBD2 (7 bases). Germline assignment: CDR1 SQVTM and CDR2 ANQGSEA. This CDR3 is built from 13 residues. CDR3 coding DNA: TGCAGCGCCATCTCCCTTGGGGGGGGCCCGCTTAACTTC. Translated: CSAISLGGGPLNF.

V and J are TRBV9 and TRBJ2-7; tentative D call: TRBD1 (5 bases). Trimming pared 4 bases from V and 6 bases from J, leaving 17 bases between. CDR1 is SGDLS, CDR2 YYNGEE, per germline. CDR3 size: 14 residues. CDR3 coding DNA: TGTGCCAGCAGCCAAGTAATTGGGGCTCCCGAGCAGTACTTC. Its translation: CASSQVIGAPEQYF.

The rearrangement links TRBV9 to TRBJ2-7; 13 positions match TRBD2. Germline loops: CDR1 SGDLS, CDR2 YYNGEE. The CDR3 loop spans 17 amino acids. V was pared by 1 base and J by 4 bases, with 8 bases of the junction left unmatched. The CDR3 reads CASSVRAGTSGIYEQYF. CDR3 in DNA: TGTGCCAGCAGCGTACGCGCCGGGACTAGCGGGATATACGAGCAGTACTTC. Together with reference TRBV9 and TRBJ2-7, the CDR3 gives the full variable domain: DSGVTQTPKHLITATGQRVTLRCSPRSGDLSVYWYQQSLDQGLQFLIQYYNGEERAKGNILERFSAQQFPDLHSELNLSSLELGDSALYFCASSVRAGTSGIYEQYFGPGTRLTVT.

The V call is TRBV27, the J call TRBJ1-5, with D hard to call. Trimming shortened V by 3 bases and J by 9 bases, and 9 bases separated the two germline ends. Germline loops: CDR1 MNHEY, CDR2 SMNVEV (reference sequence). This CDR3 comprises 12 residues. DNA of the CDR3: TGTGCCAGCAGTTTTGCGGCCGGGCCCCAGCATTTT. Residues: CASSFAAGPQHF.

V is TRBV10-3 and J is TRBJ2-2; TRBD1 matches at 8 bases. Trimming at V came to 8 bases and at J to 3 bases, leaving 8 bases not matched to a gene. Germline V gene lookup returns CDR1 ENHRY and CDR2 SYGVKD. CDR3 length: 15 residues. In DNA, the CDR3 is TGTGCCATCCGGGCCGGGACAGGAGACACCGGGGAGCTGTTTTTT. As protein: CAIRAGTGDTGELFF.

The chain has TRBV5-1 and TRBJ2-2; 12 bases line up with TRBD2. The CDR3 spans 15 residues. With V trimmed by 3 bases and J by 4 bases, 1 base remained unmatched. Germline CDR1 is SGHRS and CDR2 is YFSETQ. The CDR3 spells CASSWGLAGTGELFF. The CDR3 coding sequence is TGCGCCAGCAGCTGGGGACTAGCGGGCACCGGGGAGCTGTTTTTT. The variable domain in full, with the rest retrieved from reference TRBV5-1 and TRBJ2-2, is KAGVTQTPRYLIKTRGQQVTLSCSPISGHRSVSWYQQTPGQGLQFLFEYFSETQRNKGNFPGRFSGRQFSNSRSEMNVSTLELGDSALYLCASSWGLAGTGELFFGEGSRLTVL.

This chain connects TRBV5-6 to TRBJ2-7, with no clear D. The V gene lost 5 bases and the J gene lost 10 bases, with 13 bases spanning the gap. The CDR3 runs to 11 residues. The V gene's germline CDR1 is SGHDT and CDR2 YYEEEE. The CDR3 DNA follows: TGTGCCAGCAGGACCTGGAACAGACAGTACTTC. Its translation: CASRTWNRQYF.

Of note for this clone: A clone one base away is much larger, so this may be a read error. The chain carries TRBV9 and TRBJ1-1, with D possibly TRBD1 on 6 matching bases. Deletions cut 3 bases from V and 1 base from J, with 7 bases between. There are 13 residues in the CDR3. Germline V gene lookup returns CDR1 SGDLS and CDR2 YYNGEE. CDR3 coding DNA: TGTGCCAGCAGCGAACAGGGGAACACTGAAGCTTTCTTT. Translated: CASSEQGNTEAFF.

The genes are TRBV14 and TRBJ1-4, with 8 bases fitting TRBD1. CDR3 length: 15 residues. Germline trimming cut 2 bases from V and 11 bases from J; bases unmatched to any gene: 10. The germline CDR1 and CDR2 sequences are SGHDN and FVKESK. The CDR3 DNA sequence: TGTGCCAGCAGCCAATCCGGACAGGGTTGGGGGAAACTGTTTTTT. Translating gives CASSQSGQGWGKLFF.

This CDR3 is CASSPRGVDYGYTF. As DNA, the CDR3 is TGTGCCAGCTCACCGCGTGGTGTCGACTATGGCTACACCTTC. The genes are TRBV18 and TRBJ1-2, with no clear D. Germline V CDR1 and CDR2: KGHSH, LQKENI. Trimming removed 3 bases from V and 3 bases from J, with 11 bases in between. This CDR3 has 14 amino acids.

The J gene is TRBJ2-7, the V gene TRBV7-2, with 9 nucleotides matching TRBD2. From germline, CDR1 is SGHTA and CDR2 FQGNSA. J was trimmed by 2 bases and V by 1 base; bases with no gene match: 6. CDR3 length equals 16 residues. CDR3 in DNA: TGTGCCAGCAGCTTAGATCGGCGGGAGGGGACCTACGAGCAGTACTTC. It specifies CASSLDRREGTYEQYF.

J is TRBJ2-2 and V is TRBV4-2; a possible D gene is TRBD2 (7 bases). The length of the CDR3 is 13 residues. V lost 7 bases to trimming and J lost 8 bases, with 14 bases between them. Germline CDR1 is LGHNA and CDR2 is YNFKEQ. The CDR3, as DNA: TGTGCCAGCAACTGGGGGGGCATAGGGGAGCTGTTTTTT. Protein product: CASNWGGIGELFF.